The rows below give T cell receptor beta chains drawn from one sample of a study of post-analysis software for immune sequencing data. TCRdb analysed the PCR reads with MiXCR anew, one entry per CDR3 protein. In the table there are about 540,000 distinct CDR3 sequences, roughly 34% of which are singletons. The sequencing input was blood. These receptors were obtained from a girl younger than 18 with multiple sclerosis. The CDR3 runs from the conserved cysteine through the conserved F or W. Fields, in order: V gene, J gene, D gene, clone size, CDR3 DNA, CDR3 protein. A D gene is named only where the DNA matches it firmly. Only part of the rows carry a size: once, few, many, or a class if the clone is expanded.

TRBV15	TRBJ2-3	-	-	TGTGCCACCAGCGTCGGACGGAAAGATACGCAGTATTTT	CATSVGRKDTQYF
TRBV5-6	TRBJ2-7	-	-	TGTGCCAGCAGCCTGACTCCCGGCGAGCAGTACTTC	CASSLTPGEQYF
TRBV20-1	TRBJ1-1	-	-	TGCAGTGCTAGTGGACCCGGGAGAAACACTGAAGCTTTCTTT	CSASGPGRNTEAFF
TRBV9	TRBJ1-2	-	-	TGTGCCAGCACCGACCGTGCTCGGTCCAACTATGGCTACACCTTC	CASTDRARSNYGYTF
TRBV6-5	TRBJ1-2	-	-	TGTGCCAGCAGTCCCTTCATTAACTATGGCTACACCTTC	CASSPFINYGYTF
TRBV18	TRBJ1-2	TRBD1	few	TGTGCCAGCTCACCGACAGGGGATAGGTACTATGGCTACACCTTC	CASSPTGDRYYGYTF
TRBV3-1	TRBJ2-3	-	few	TGTGCCAGCAGCCAAGTTGAGGCAGATACGCAGTATTTT	CASSQVEADTQYF
TRBV7-9	TRBJ2-1	TRBD2	once	TGTGCCAGCACCTTTAGCGGGGGGAGAAGCAATGAGCAGTTCTTC	CASTFSGGRSNEQFF
TRBV29-1	TRBJ2-3	TRBD2	-	TGCAGCGTTGTACTAGCGGGGACGACAGATACGCAGTATTTT	CSVVLAGTTDTQYF
TRBV27	TRBJ2-7	-	-	TGTGCCAGCAGTCCAGTACCACGCATACGCTCCTGCGAGCAGTACTTC	CASSPVPRIRSCEQYF
TRBV6-5	TRBJ1-5	-	few	TGTGCCAGCAGTCAATACGGCAATCAGCCCCAGCATTTT	CASSQYGNQPQHF
TRBV7-3	TRBJ1-3	TRBD1	-	TGTGCCAGCAGCCCCGGGACAGGGGACACCATATATTTT	CASSPGTGDTIYF
TRBV7-9	TRBJ2-1	TRBD2	-	TGTGCCAACAGCTCGCTGGGGGCCCGGGGGGGTGAGCAGTTCTTC	CANSSLGARGGEQFF
TRBV6-6	TRBJ2-7	-	-	TGTGCCAGCAGGAACCCCGGCGAGCAGTACTTC	CASRNPGEQYF
TRBV6-1	TRBJ2-5	-	-	TGTGCCAGCAGTGAAGGGGGGTCTAGGGGGGCCCAGTACTTC	CASSEGGSRGAQYF
TRBV4-1	TRBJ1-5	TRBD1	-	TGCGCCAGCAGCGTACTACCGGGACAGAACTTGATGCCCCAGCATTTT	CASSVLPGQNLMPQHF
TRBV15	TRBJ1-2	TRBD1	-	TGTGCCACCAGCAGAGGACAGGGGAGGGCTAACTATGGCTACACCTTC	CATSRGQGRANYGYTF
TRBV4-2	TRBJ2-5	TRBD2	-	TGTGCCAGCAGCCAAGCCTGGAGGGGACTAGCGGGGCAAGAGACCCAGTACTTC	CASSQAWRGLAGQETQYF
TRBV20-1	TRBJ2-7	TRBD2	-	TGCAGTGCTAGAGGAAAGGCGGGGGGTAGCTACGAGCAGTACTTC	CSARGKAGGSYEQYF
TRBV11-2	TRBJ2-6	-	few	TGTGCCTATGCTCCCGTGACTGAGAGCTCTGGGGCCAACGTCCTGACTTTC	CAYAPVTESSGANVLTF
TRBV6-5	TRBJ2-4	-	-	TGTGCCAACAGAACAGGGAGGGGGGGTGTCATTCAGTACTTC	CANRTGRGGVIQYF
TRBV6-1	TRBJ1-5	-	-	TGTGCCAGCAGTGACAGGAATAGCAATCAGCCCCAGCATTTT	CASSDRNSNQPQHF
TRBV7-2	TRBJ1-2	TRBD1	-	TGTGCCAGCAGCTTAGTGACAGGGACCCTCGGTCATGGCTACACCTTC	CASSLVTGTLGHGYTF
TRBV18	TRBJ2-1	TRBD1	-	TGTGCCAGCTCACCGTACCGGGACAGGGCTGGAAATGAGCAGTTCTTC	CASSPYRDRAGNEQFF
TRBV10-3	TRBJ2-7	-	-	TGTGCCATCAGTTATGACGGCTACGAGCAGTACTTC	CAISYDGYEQYF
TRBV5-1	TRBJ1-6	-	-	TGCGCCAGCAGCCCGGGAGGCAGGGCTAATTCACCCCTCCACTTT	CASSPGGRANSPLHF
TRBV5-1	TRBJ2-5	-	few	TGCGCCAGCAGCTTGGCCGCGGCAGTTCAAGAGACCCAGTACTTC	CASSLAAAVQETQYF
TRBV6-1	TRBJ2-1	TRBD1	many	TGTGCCAGCAGTGAATGGGACAGGGCTGTTATAAATGAGCAGTTCTTC	CASSEWDRAVINEQFF
TRBV28	TRBJ1-1	-	-	TGTGCCAGCAGTTTCCCCCAGGAGTCCCTCACTGAAGCTTTCTTT	CASSFPQESLTEAFF
TRBV5-1	TRBJ1-2	-	few	TGCGCCAGCAGCGAGACAGAATATGGCTACACCTTC	CASSETEYGYTF
TRBV5-1	TRBJ1-2	TRBD1	-	TGCGCCAGCAGCTCATGGACAGGGTCGAACTATGGCTACACCTTC	CASSSWTGSNYGYTF
TRBV6-5	TRBJ1-1	-	-	TGTGCCAGCAGTTACTCCAGGGATGGCCCCCCCGGTGACACTGAAGCTTTCTTT	CASSYSRDGPPGDTEAFF
TRBV20-1	TRBJ2-5	-	few	TGCAGTGCTTCACCGACAGGAGAGACCCAGTACTTC	CSASPTGETQYF
TRBV5-1	TRBJ2-1	TRBD2	-	TGCGCCAGCAGCAACGGACTAGCGGGGGGGAAGGATGAGCAGTTCTTC	CASSNGLAGGKDEQFF
TRBV6-6	TRBJ2-7	TRBD1	-	TGTGCCAGCAGCCGCAGGGGGCTCGAGCAGTACTTC	CASSRRGLEQYF
TRBV5-1	TRBJ2-3	TRBD2	few	TGCGCCAGCAGCTTTAGCGGGGGATCTAGCACAGATACGCAGTATTTT	CASSFSGGSSTDTQYF
TRBV10-3	TRBJ2-7	-	few	TGTGCCATCAGTGAGTCCACGGACTACTACGAGCAGTACTTC	CAISESTDYYEQYF
TRBV20-1	TRBJ2-1	TRBD2	-	TGCAGTGCTCGGACCGGGACTAGCGGTTACAATGAGCAGTTCTTC	CSARTGTSGYNEQFF
TRBV29-1	TRBJ2-7	TRBD1	-	TGCAGCGTCCTTGGACAGGACTCCTACGAGCAGTACTTC	CSVLGQDSYEQYF
TRBV20-1	TRBJ2-1	TRBD2	-	TGCAGTGCTCCCCTCTGGGCTAGCGGGGGGGCCGGGAATGAGCAGTTCTTC	CSAPLWASGGAGNEQFF
TRBV25-1	TRBJ2-5	TRBD2	-	TGTGCCAGCAGTGAATCGGGACTAGCCGACGGAGGGACCCAGTACTTC	CASSESGLADGGTQYF
TRBV11-2	TRBJ2-4	-	-	TGTGCCAGCAGCTTAGATGGTCGGGGCTTAAACATTCAGTACTTC	CASSLDGRGLNIQYF
TRBV6-5	TRBJ2-1	TRBD2	few	TGTGCCAGCACCCACGAACGGGGGGAGTTCAATGAGCAGTTCTTC	CASTHERGEFNEQFF
TRBV5-1	TRBJ2-7	TRBD1	many	TGCGCCAGCAGCCTCGATGGGATGGACAGGGGTGCCTACGAGCAGTACTTC	CASSLDGMDRGAYEQYF
TRBV20-1	TRBJ1-4	-	-	TGCAGTGCCCCAGAACTAGGGGTTAATGAAAAACGGTTTTTT	CSAPELGVNEKRFF
TRBV12-3/TRBV12-4	TRBJ2-5	-	-	TGTGCCAGCAGTTTGGTCCCCACGGTGGGGGTCAAAGAGACCCAGTACTTC	CASSLVPTVGVKETQYF
TRBV12-3/TRBV12-4	TRBJ2-7	-	many	TGTGCCAGCAGTACAACAGGACCTCTCCTTAACGAGCAGTACTTC	CASSTTGPLLNEQYF
TRBV3-1	TRBJ2-5	-	-	TGTGCCAGCAGCCCCGACTGGGGGGATCTTGAGACCCAGTACTTC	CASSPDWGDLETQYF
TRBV10-1	TRBJ2-7	TRBD1	-	TGCGCCAGCAGTGAGGGGACAGGCCCCTACGAGCAGTACTTC	CASSEGTGPYEQYF
TRBV2	TRBJ2-7	TRBD1	few	TGTGCCAGCGGGGGACAGGGCCTCCGTCGGTACGAGCAGTACTTC	CASGGQGLRRYEQYF
TRBV27	TRBJ1-4	-	-	TGTGCCAGCAGTTTTCTTAAACTTCCGATGGACTTAGGGAAGCCGTTGTATAGAAAACTGTTTTTT	CASSFLKLPMDLGKPLYRKLFF
TRBV25-1	TRBJ2-7	TRBD1	-	TGTGCCAGCAGTGAATATAGGGGGCAGAGCTCCTACGAGCAGTACTTC	CASSEYRGQSSYEQYF
TRBV20-1	TRBJ2-6	-	-	TGCAGTGCTAGAGACGCCCGATTGGGGGCCAACGTCCTGACTTTC	CSARDARLGANVLTF